What follows are 11 T cell receptor beta chains derived from one specimen sequenced in a study of CD8 T cells in ankylosing spondylitis (dated by TCRdb to 2016 to 2017). Libraries were built with 5' RACE. Sequencing was performed on an Illumina HiSeq 2500. The raw public reads went through TCRdb reprocessing: fastp at Q25, MiXCR clone calling, in-frame beta chains kept. Rows matching on CDR3 protein sequence are summarized as one entry with the most common DNA and genes. This sample is represented by a few hundred thousand distinct CDR3 sequences; 20% to 30% of them were singletons. The biggest ten clones account for roughly 0.67% of the sample. Sequencing used blood, either unsorted or a sorted T cell fraction (not recorded which). These receptors came from a male donor with ankylosing spondylitis or in good health (not recorded which).

The rearrangement links TRBV20-1 to TRBJ1-2; 7 positions agree with TRBD1. Trimming cost V 4 bases and J 8 bases; bases outside gene matches: 7. Germline-derived CDR1 and CDR2 are DFQATT and SNEGSKA (reference sequence). The CDR3 runs to 12 residues. For the CDR3, the DNA is TGCAGTGCTACGACAGGGCAGGGCGGCTACACCTTC. The encoded protein is CSATTGQGGYTF.

CDR3 bases: TGTGCCTCACGCCCGGGGGGCCGAACTGAAGCTTTCTTT. It specifies CASRPGGRTEAFF. V and J are TRBV14 and TRBJ1-1; D perhaps matches TRBD1 (6 bases). The CDR3 sequence is 13 residues long. V lost 11 bases to trimming and J lost 5 bases, with 18 bases between them. The germline CDR1 and CDR2 sequences are SGHDN and FVKESK.

V and J are TRBV7-2 and TRBJ2-7; the D gene is possibly TRBD1 (6 bases). The CDR3 runs 15 residues. Germline assignment: CDR1 SGHTA and CDR2 FQGNSA. Trimming took 3 bases from V and 2 from J, leaving 14 bases between them. This CDR3 is CASSFFSDSTYEQYF. CDR3 DNA sequence: TGTGCCAGCAGCTTCTTTTCGGACAGTACCTACGAGCAGTACTTC.

This clonotype was observed at least ten times. The chain couples TRBV20-1 to TRBJ2-1; D gene ambiguous. With 6 bases removed from V and 4 bases from J, the gap between germline ends came to 13 bases. The CDR3 sequence is 13 residues long. Germline CDR1 DFQATT, CDR2 SNEGSKA (reference sequence). This CDR3 reads CSARPLEYNEQFF. CDR3 coding DNA: TGCAGTGCACGGCCATTGGAGTACAATGAGCAGTTCTTC.

This clonotype was counted only a few times. This chain connects TRBV5-1 to TRBJ2-7; 7 bases align to TRBD1. The CDR3 is 12 amino acids. The trim removed 4 bases at V and 5 bases at J, leaving 3 bases unmatched. The germline CDR1 and CDR2 sequences are SGHRS and YFSETQ. In nucleotides, the CDR3 is TGCGCCAGCAGCCGGGGACAGCACGAGCAGTACTTC. Residues: CASSRGQHEQYF. Looking up the rest from reference TRBV5-1 and TRBJ2-7 gives the full variable domain: KAGVTQTPRYLIKTRGQQVTLSCSPISGHRSVSWYQQTPGQGLQFLFEYFSETQRNKGNFPGRFSGRQFSNSRSEMNVSTLELGDSALYLCASSRGQHEQYFGPGTRLTVT.

The table lists this clonotype with many counts. V is TRBV12-3 or TRBV12-4 and J is TRBJ2-5, with D possibly TRBD1 on 5 matching bases. The CDR3 consists of 13 residues. Trimming took off 3 bases at V and 3 bases at J, with 8 bases between the two ends. In nucleotides, the CDR3 is TGTGCCAGCAGTTTGACAGCAGAAGAGACCCAGTACTTC. This translates into CASSLTAEETQYF.

The chain links TRBV12-3 or TRBV12-4 to TRBJ2-7, with 7 bases that match TRBD2. The ends lost 2 bases at V and 2 bases at J; junction bases unmatched: 3. There are 14 residues in the CDR3. In DNA, the CDR3 is TGTGCCAGCAGTTTAACGGCGGGGGCCTACGAGCAGTACTTC. As protein: CASSLTAGAYEQYF.

The V and J genes are TRBV20-1 and TRBJ1-5; D may be TRBD1 (5 bases). The V and J ends lost 0 bases and 4 bases respectively, with 10 bases between them. The germline gives CDR1 DFQATT, CDR2 SNEGSKA (reference sequence). The CDR3 length is 14 residues. The CDR3 is CSARDVGTNQPQHF. DNA of the CDR3: TGCAGTGCTAGAGATGTGGGGACTAATCAGCCCCAGCATTTT.

This clonotype was detected many times. The rearrangement joins TRBV4-1 to TRBJ1-2; D not resolved. The CDR3 consists of 13 residues. From germline, CDR1 is MGHRA and CDR2 YSYEKL. Trimming left V 1 base short and J 3 bases short, with 6 bases between. CDR3 sequence: CASSQVGYYGYTF. The CDR3 coding sequence is TGCGCCAGCAGCCAAGTGGGGTACTATGGCTACACCTTC.

The table lists this clonotype with many counts. The CDR3 DNA reads TGTGCCAGCAGCGCGGGGGGGGGACGGTACGAGCAGTACTTC. Protein: CASSAGGGRYEQYF. V gene TRBV9 combines with J gene TRBJ2-7; 8 positions match TRBD2. Germline lookup yields CDR1 SGDLS and CDR2 YYNGEE. CDR3 length: 14 residues. The J segment lost 4 bases and the V segment lost 3 bases, leaving 6 bases of the junction unmatched.

Only a few counts were recorded for this clonotype. The rearrangement links TRBV18 to TRBJ1-2; D gene uncertain. Trimming removed 0 bases at V and 4 bases at J, with 12 bases between. There are 15 residues in the CDR3. The germline CDR1 and CDR2 sequences are KGHSH and LQKENI. The chain's CDR3 is CASSPPQLGFYGYTF. CDR3 DNA: TGTGCCAGCTCACCACCTCAACTGGGATTCTATGGCTACACCTTC.